A single sample is the source of the 25 T cell receptor beta chains below, sequenced in a study of T cells in narcolepsy. Assay: immunoSEQ multiplex PCR; the TCRdb copy retains only in-frame clones and omits some. The sample lists approximately 9,400 clones, about 75% occurring once. Sequencing was performed on CD45RA- memory CD8+ T cells from PBMCs. These receptors came from a human donor with narcolepsy.

The chain recombines TRBV5-6 with TRBJ2-4; tentatively, D is TRBD1 or TRBD2 (5 bases each). CDR3 size: 15 residues. With 4 bases removed from V and 6 bases from J, the gap between germline ends came to 17 bases. In germline, CDR1 is SGHDT, CDR2 YYEEEE. Here the CDR3 reads CASSPGPPVGNIQYF. As DNA, the CDR3 is TGTGCCAGCAGCCCGGGACCGCCGGTGGGAAACATTCAGTACTTC.

There are a few counts of this clone. The chain is built from TRBV6-1 and TRBJ2-1; TRBD2 matches at 10 bases. CDR1 and CDR2 from the germline V gene are MNHNS and SASEGT. This CDR3 is built from 13 residues. The ends lost 7 bases at V and 7 bases at J; junction bases unmatched: 4. In DNA form, the CDR3 reads TGTGCCAGCATAGCGGGAGGATGGAATGAGCAGTTCTTC. Its translation: CASIAGGWNEQFF.

The gene calls are TRBV5-4 and TRBJ2-3; D tentatively reads TRBD1 or TRBD2 (7 bases each). The CDR3 runs 15 residues. V shed 6 bases and J shed 6 bases, with 20 bases lying between them. The V gene's germline CDR1 is SGHNT and CDR2 YYREEE (reference sequence). The CDR3, as DNA: TGTGCCAGCAACGACATGGCCCAGGGGGGGGATACGCAGTATTTT. It specifies CASNDMAQGGDTQYF.

This clone was detected only a few times. The rearrangement links TRBV6-1 to TRBJ2-3, with 10 bases identical to TRBD2. Germline V CDR1 and CDR2: MNHNS, SASEGT. The CDR3 runs to 15 residues. The V gene end was trimmed by 5 bases and the J gene end by 0 bases; junction bases not matched to a gene: 2. CDR3 DNA: TGTGCCAGCAGTCCGACTAGCGGGAGCACAGATACGCAGTATTTT. This translates into CASSPTSGSTDTQYF.

In this sample, this clone turned up once. The J gene is TRBJ2-1, the V gene TRBV19, with 11 bases lining up with TRBD1. Germline assignment: CDR1 LNHDA and CDR2 SQIVND (reference sequence). The J segment lost 5 bases and the V segment lost 6 bases, leaving 3 bases of the junction unmatched. This CDR3 has 14 residues. The CDR3 DNA sequence: TGTGCCAGTAGCTTGGACAGGGGGCACAATGAGCAGTTCTTC. Translated, it gives CASSLDRGHNEQFF. Based on the CDR3 plus reference TRBV19 and TRBJ2-1, the full variable domain is DGGITQSPKYLFRKEGQNVTLSCEQNLNHDAMYWYRQDPGQGLRLIYYSQIVNDFQKGDIAEGYSVSREKKESFPLTVTSAQKNPTAFYLCASSLDRGHNEQFFGPGTRLTVL.

The CDR3 DNA follows: TGTGCCAGCAGCTTAAAGCCGGGAGAGACTCAAGAGACCCAGTACTTC. Its translation is CASSLKPGETQETQYF. This chain connects TRBV7-3 to TRBJ2-5, with D possibly being TRBD2 (6 bases). Trimming took off 1 base at V and 2 bases at J, with 14 bases between the two ends. The CDR3 consists of 16 residues. The germline V gene encodes CDR1 SGHTA and CDR2 FQGTGA.

The chain carries TRBV10-1 and TRBJ2-3, with 7 bases matching TRBD2. The germline V gene encodes CDR1 WNHNN and CDR2 SYGVQD (reference sequence). The CDR3 is 14 amino acids. Trimming cost V 2 bases and J 8 bases; bases outside gene matches: 7. The CDR3 bases are TGCGCCAGCAGTGAGATGGGGACTAAGCGTACGCAGTATTTT. Translated, it gives CASSEMGTKRTQYF.

The chain couples TRBV6-5 to TRBJ2-3, with D uncertain. Germline lookup yields CDR1 MNHEY and CDR2 SVGAGI. V was cut by 0 bases and J by 6 bases, with 4 bases left in between. The CDR3 totals 12 residues. Written as DNA, the CDR3 is TGTGCCAGCAGTTACTCGGGGGATACGCAGTATTTT. This encodes CASSYSGDTQYF.

The chain couples TRBV28 to TRBJ1-6; TRBD1 matches 7 bases. Germline V gene lookup returns CDR1 MDHEN and CDR2 SYDVKM. This CDR3 is built from 17 residues. The V and J ends lost 10 bases and 4 bases, in that order; junction bases with no gene match: 16. The CDR3, as DNA: TGTGCCACCTCCACCGACGAAGGGGGCGCATATAATTCACCCCTCCACTTT. It is translated as CATSTDEGGAYNSPLHF.

The rearrangement uses TRBV6-1 and TRBJ1-5; 10 positions agree with TRBD1. CDR1 and CDR2 (germline): MNHNS, SASEGT. The V gene end was trimmed by 4 bases and the J gene end by 6 bases; junction bases not matched to a gene: 9. The CDR3 is 16 residues long. CDR3 sequence reads: CASSGLIGQGGQPQHF. The CDR3 nucleotides are TGTGCCAGCAGTGGCCTAATCGGACAGGGGGGTCAGCCCCAGCATTTT.

This chain uses TRBV4-2 with TRBJ2-5; TRBD2 matches at 10 bases. The trim removed 3 bases at V and 1 base at J, leaving 5 bases unmatched. CDR1 and CDR2 from the germline V gene are LGHNA and YNFKEQ. The CDR3 spans 16 residues. CDR3 bases: TGTGCCAGCAGCCACGATGCTAGCGGGGGCCAAGAGACCCAGTACTTC. Translation gives CASSHDASGGQETQYF.

The genes are TRBV28 and TRBJ2-1; 12 bases match TRBD1. J gave up 4 bases and V 2 bases, and 6 bases lay outside the gene matches. The germline CDR1 and CDR2 sequences are MDHEN and SYDVKM. The CDR3 spans 17 residues. The DNA of the CDR3 is TGTGCCAGCAGTTTAGCCGGGACAGGGGGCGAGTACAATGAGCAGTTCTTC. It encodes CASSLAGTGGEYNEQFF.

This clone was seen more than once but under ten times. This rearrangement joins TRBV5-3 to TRBJ1-1, with D possibly TRBD1 on 6 matching bases. TRBV5-3 is an ORF; its function is uncertain. CDR3 length: 11 residues. V dropped 8 bases and J dropped 7 bases, with 12 bases sitting between them. The DNA for the CDR3 is TGTGCCAGCACCCAGGGGAATGAAGCTTTCTTT. Protein product: CASTQGNEAFF.

V is TRBV5-5 and J is TRBJ2-7; TRBD2 matches 13 bases. This CDR3 region has 15 residues. Germline V CDR1 and CDR2: SGHKS, YYEKEE (reference sequence). The V gene end was trimmed by 4 bases and the J gene end by 2 bases; junction bases not matched to a gene: 3. CDR3 nucleotide sequence: TGTGCCAGCAGCGAGACTAGCGGGAGGACCTACGAGCAGTACTTC. Protein: CASSETSGRTYEQYF.

The rearrangement joins TRBV11-2 to TRBJ2-7; D is uncertain. The CDR3 has 11 amino acids. CDR1 is SGHAT, CDR2 FQNNGV, per germline. The V end lost 4 bases, the J end lost 3 bases, and 4 bases lay between the germline ends. The DNA for the CDR3 is TGTGCCAGCAGCTCCGGCTACGAGCAGTACTTC. This encodes CASSSGYEQYF.

CDR3 nucleotide sequence: TGTGCCAGCAGCGGAGACAATTACGAGCAGTACTTC. It translates to CASSGDNYEQYF. The chain is built from TRBV9 and TRBJ2-7; the D is unclear. The CDR3 runs 12 residues. CDR1 SGDLS and CDR2 YYNGEE come from the germline V gene. V was shortened by 3 bases and J by 4 bases, with 8 bases between the two germline ends.

This chain links TRBV7-8 with TRBJ2-5; D is perhaps TRBD2 (5 bases). The CDR3 is 15 residues long. From germline, CDR1 is SGHVS and CDR2 FQNEAQ. Trimming left V 1 base short and J 1 base short, with 10 bases between. The CDR3 coding sequence is TGTGCCAGCAGCTTAGTCTCGGACTTCCAAGAGACCCAGTACTTC. Protein product: CASSLVSDFQETQYF. Together with reference TRBV7-8 and TRBJ2-5, the CDR3 gives the full variable domain: GAGVSQSPRYKVAKRGQDVALRCDPISGHVSLFWYQQALGQGPEFLTYFQNEAQLDKSGLPSDRFFAERPEGSVSTLKIQRTQQEDSAVYLCASSLVSDFQETQYFGPGTRLLVL.

CDR3 loop: CASSEDHRLAILTDTQYF. The CDR3 nucleotides are TGTGCCAGCAGTGAAGATCACCGACTAGCCATATTGACAGATACGCAGTATTTT. The chain recombines TRBV6-1 with TRBJ2-3; 7 bases are shared with TRBD2. J gave up 3 bases and V 1 base, and 13 bases lay outside the gene matches. The CDR3 consists of 18 residues. CDR1 and CDR2 (germline): MNHNS, SASEGT.

The rearrangement uses TRBV7-3 and TRBJ1-4, with a possible D match to TRBD1 (5 bases). The V end was cut by 5 bases, the J end by 4 bases, with 14 bases between. The CDR3 covers 15 residues. Germline V gene lookup returns CDR1 SGHTA and CDR2 FQGTGA. The CDR3 sequence is CASSPLGRRNEKLFF. The CDR3 DNA reads TGTGCCAGCAGCCCACTGGGACGCCGTAATGAAAAACTGTTTTTT.

This chain joins TRBV7-2 and TRBJ2-5; 9 bases line up with TRBD1. CDR1 and CDR2 from the germline V gene are SGHTA and FQGNSA. The CDR3 spans 15 residues. V shed 1 base, J shed 5 bases, and the junction held 5 bases outside the gene matches. The CDR3 sequence is CASSLEAGTGETQYF. The CDR3 nucleotides read TGTGCCAGCAGCTTAGAGGCTGGGACAGGGGAGACCCAGTACTTC. The full variable domain, its missing parts supplied by reference TRBV7-2 and TRBJ2-5, is GAGVSQSPSNKVTEKGKDVELRCDPISGHTALYWYRQSLGQGLEFLIYFQGNSAPDKSGLPSDRFSAERTGGSVSTLTIQRTQQEDSAVYLCASSLEAGTGETQYFGPGTRLLVL.

The chain employs TRBV5-4 and TRBJ2-5; 7 nucleotides line up with TRBD2. From germline, CDR1 is SGHNT and CDR2 YYREEE (reference sequence). V lost 3 bases to trimming and J lost 7 bases; unmatched junction nucleotides: 3. The CDR3 length is 12 residues. This chain's CDR3 is CASSSPGGTQYF. The CDR3 nucleotides read TGTGCCAGCAGCTCGCCGGGGGGGACCCAGTACTTC.

The chain is built from TRBV2 and TRBJ2-2; 7 bases line up with TRBD2. This CDR3 has 16 amino acids. V lost 6 bases, J lost 4 bases, and 11 bases stayed unmatched. Germline V gene sequence: CDR1 SNHLY, CDR2 FYNNEI. The CDR3 DNA follows: TGTGCCAGCAGCCCGGGACTAATGGTACCCACCGGGGAGCTGTTTTTT. Amino acids: CASSPGLMVPTGELFF.

This rearrangement joins TRBV28 to TRBJ1-1; perhaps TRBD1 as D (6 bases). The germline gives CDR1 MDHEN, CDR2 SYDVKM. This CDR3 is built from 16 residues. V lost 5 bases and J 7 bases, leaving 23 bases between the germline ends. The CDR3 bases are TGTGCCAGCAGTCCGGGACATGGGACCGTAATGGGTGAAGCTTTCTTT. Translating it yields CASSPGHGTVMGEAFF.

This chain connects TRBV10-3 to TRBJ1-6; 7 bases align to TRBD1. V lost 5 bases, J lost 14 bases, and 6 bases stayed unmatched. The CDR3 spans 12 residues. The germline CDR1 and CDR2 sequences are ENHRY and SYGVKD. CDR3 loop: CAISTQGRALHF. The CDR3 DNA is TGTGCCATCAGTACACAGGGGAGGGCCCTCCACTTT.

This chain connects TRBV11-2 to TRBJ2-7; tentatively, D is TRBD1 (5 bases). The ends were cut back, 1 base at V and 2 bases at J, with 21 bases in the middle. The V gene's germline CDR1 is SGHAT and CDR2 FQNNGV. The CDR3 covers 18 residues. DNA for the CDR3: TGTGCCAGCAGCTTAGCTGTTCAGGGCAAAGGGTTCACCTACGAGCAGTACTTC. This codes for CASSLAVQGKGFTYEQYF.